This is a list of T cell receptor beta chains from one sample in a study of blood T cell repertoires in COVID-19. The table came from immunoSEQ multiplex PCR; TCRdb's copy has only in-frame clones and leaves some out. The sample has some 150,000 clones, around nine tenths seen once. Specimen: peripheral blood. These receptors were taken from a man aged 70-80 years with acute or convalescent COVID-19. Each CDR3 is given with its conserved first and last residue. Fields, in order: J gene, V gene, clone size, D gene, CDR3 DNA, CDR3 protein. D genes are given only for firm matches. Expanded clones are given a class, and other clones once, few, many or no size at all.

j_call: TRBJ1-1; v_call: TRBV5-1; clone_size: -; d_call: -; cdr3_nt: TGCGCCAGCAACACCGTGGGGGGCACTGAAGCTTTCTTT; cdr3_aa: CASNTVGGTEAFF
j_call: TRBJ2-7; v_call: TRBV10-2; clone_size: few; d_call: TRBD2; cdr3_nt: TGCGCCAGCAGCCTAGCGGGGGTCGACGGCGGCGAGCAGTACTTC; cdr3_aa: CASSLAGVDGGEQYF
j_call: TRBJ2-7; v_call: TRBV5-1; clone_size: -; d_call: TRBD2; cdr3_nt: TGCGCCAGCAGCTTGGGACTAGCGGAAGGGGCCTACGAGCAGTACTTC; cdr3_aa: CASSLGLAEGAYEQYF
j_call: TRBJ1-4; v_call: TRBV2; clone_size: -; d_call: TRBD1; cdr3_nt: TGTGCCAGCAGTATACAGGGGGGGAATGAAAAACTGTTTTTT; cdr3_aa: CASSIQGGNEKLFF
j_call: TRBJ2-5; v_call: TRBV24-1; clone_size: -; d_call: TRBD1; cdr3_nt: TGTGCCACCAGTGACCCGACAGGGGTCAACCAAGAGACCCAGTACTTC; cdr3_aa: CATSDPTGVNQETQYF
j_call: TRBJ2-5; v_call: TRBV4-2; clone_size: -; d_call: -; cdr3_nt: TGTGCCAGCAGCCCCCCCCCTACCCAGTACTTC; cdr3_aa: CASSPPPTQYF
j_call: TRBJ2-3; v_call: TRBV28; clone_size: -; d_call: -; cdr3_nt: TGTGCCAGCAGTTTGTACGGACCTGGAGGGATTTATGCGCAGTATTTT; cdr3_aa: CASSLYGPGGIYAQYF
j_call: TRBJ1-4; v_call: TRBV28; clone_size: once; d_call: -; cdr3_nt: TGTGCCAGCAGTTTACAACGGAGGATCAATGAAAAACTGTTTTTT; cdr3_aa: CASSLQRRINEKLFF
j_call: TRBJ2-1; v_call: TRBV7-3; clone_size: -; d_call: -; cdr3_nt: TGTGCCAGCAGCTTACTAACAGGATCCTACAATGAGCAGTTCTTC; cdr3_aa: CASSLLTGSYNEQFF
j_call: TRBJ2-7; v_call: TRBV19; clone_size: -; d_call: -; cdr3_nt: TGTGCCAGTAGTTCGGCAGGGTCGGGTGAGCAGTACTTC; cdr3_aa: CASSSAGSGEQYF
j_call: TRBJ2-5; v_call: TRBV5-1; clone_size: -; d_call: -; cdr3_nt: TGCGCCAGCAGCCGCCAACTGAGCGGGTTGGAGACCCAGTACTTC; cdr3_aa: CASSRQLSGLETQYF
j_call: TRBJ1-1; v_call: TRBV5-6; clone_size: few; d_call: TRBD1; cdr3_nt: TGTGCCAGCAGCCCGGACAGGGCGATCACTGAAGCTTTCTTT; cdr3_aa: CASSPDRAITEAFF
j_call: TRBJ1-1; v_call: TRBV19; clone_size: -; d_call: -; cdr3_nt: TGTGCCAGTAGTACCCCTTTCCAGGGGAACACTGAAGCTTTCTTT; cdr3_aa: CASSTPFQGNTEAFF
j_call: TRBJ2-1; v_call: TRBV11-3; clone_size: -; d_call: TRBD2; cdr3_nt: TGTGCCAGCAGCTTAGGCCTAGCGGGCTACAATGAGCAGTTCTTC; cdr3_aa: CASSLGLAGYNEQFF
j_call: TRBJ1-1; v_call: TRBV28; clone_size: -; d_call: -; cdr3_nt: TGTGCCAGCAGCCTCCTTCCCCGGGGCACTGAAGCTTTCTTT; cdr3_aa: CASSLLPRGTEAFF
j_call: TRBJ2-7; v_call: TRBV5-6; clone_size: -; d_call: -; cdr3_nt: TGTGCCAGCAGCTCAACCTACGAGCAGTACTTC; cdr3_aa: CASSSTYEQYF
j_call: TRBJ1-2; v_call: TRBV5-1; clone_size: -; d_call: -; cdr3_nt: TGCGCCAGCAGCTTAGAAGGGCAGGGGATCGCCTATGGCTACACCTTC; cdr3_aa: CASSLEGQGIAYGYTF
j_call: TRBJ1-6; v_call: TRBV2; clone_size: -; d_call: TRBD1; cdr3_nt: TGTGCCAGCAGTCCTAGAGGACAGGGCTCACCCCTCCACTTT; cdr3_aa: CASSPRGQGSPLHF
j_call: TRBJ1-5; v_call: TRBV10-1; clone_size: once; d_call: -; cdr3_nt: TGCGCCAGCAGTGAAGGGGGAAATCAGCCCCAGCATTTT; cdr3_aa: CASSEGGNQPQHF
j_call: TRBJ1-2; v_call: TRBV7-3; clone_size: -; d_call: -; cdr3_nt: TGTGCCAGCAGCTCTACAGGGTATGAAGGCTATGGCTACACCTTC; cdr3_aa: CASSSTGYEGYGYTF
j_call: TRBJ2-1; v_call: TRBV6-6; clone_size: -; d_call: -; cdr3_nt: TGTGCCAGCAGTTTGAGCGGCTCCTACAATGAGCAGTTCTTC; cdr3_aa: CASSLSGSYNEQFF
j_call: TRBJ1-3; v_call: TRBV14; clone_size: -; d_call: -; cdr3_nt: TGTGCCAGCAGCCCCAGTGGAAACACCATATATTTT; cdr3_aa: CASSPSGNTIYF
j_call: TRBJ1-5; v_call: TRBV6-5; clone_size: -; d_call: -; cdr3_nt: TGTGCCAGCAGGGGGAGAGATTATAGCAATCAGCCCCAGCATTTT; cdr3_aa: CASRGRDYSNQPQHF
j_call: TRBJ2-1; v_call: TRBV5-4; clone_size: -; d_call: -; cdr3_nt: TGTGCCAGCAGCTTCTCCAGGGGAAGCAATGAGCAGTTCTTC; cdr3_aa: CASSFSRGSNEQFF
j_call: TRBJ2-7; v_call: TRBV5-5; clone_size: -; d_call: TRBD2; cdr3_nt: TGTGCCAGCAGCTTGGAACTAGCGGGAGACGAGCAGTACTTC; cdr3_aa: CASSLELAGDEQYF
j_call: TRBJ2-1; v_call: TRBV2; clone_size: -; d_call: TRBD2; cdr3_nt: TGTGCCAGCACTAGCGGCTACTACAATGAGCAGTTCTTC; cdr3_aa: CASTSGYYNEQFF
j_call: TRBJ2-7; v_call: TRBV9; clone_size: -; d_call: -; cdr3_nt: TGTGCCAGCAGCGTAGGGGGGGTCTCCTACGAGCAGTACTTC; cdr3_aa: CASSVGGVSYEQYF
j_call: TRBJ2-7; v_call: TRBV28; clone_size: -; d_call: TRBD2; cdr3_nt: TGTGCCAGCAGGCTCCATAGCGGGGGGCCTTCCGAGCAGTACTTC; cdr3_aa: CASRLHSGGPSEQYF
j_call: TRBJ1-3; v_call: TRBV30; clone_size: -; d_call: -; cdr3_nt: TGTGCCTGGAGTGTACCACAGGGAGGAAACACCATATATTTT; cdr3_aa: CAWSVPQGGNTIYF
j_call: TRBJ2-7; v_call: TRBV7-8; clone_size: few; d_call: TRBD2; cdr3_nt: TGTGCCAGCAGTAATATAGCGGGAGGGCTAGCGGGCGAGCAGTACTTC; cdr3_aa: CASSNIAGGLAGEQYF
j_call: TRBJ2-1; v_call: TRBV4-1; clone_size: -; d_call: TRBD2; cdr3_nt: TGCGCCAGCAGCCTGGGACTAGCGGACTACAATGAGCAGTTCTTC; cdr3_aa: CASSLGLADYNEQFF
j_call: TRBJ2-2; v_call: TRBV9; clone_size: -; d_call: TRBD1; cdr3_nt: TGTGCCAGCAGCCGGACAGGGGTGAACACCGGGGAGCTGTTTTTT; cdr3_aa: CASSRTGVNTGELFF
j_call: TRBJ2-2; v_call: TRBV7-9; clone_size: -; d_call: TRBD1; cdr3_nt: TGTGCCAGCAGCTTGGGACAGAGCTTCACCGGGGAGCTGTTTTTT; cdr3_aa: CASSLGQSFTGELFF
j_call: TRBJ2-5; v_call: TRBV2; clone_size: once; d_call: TRBD2; cdr3_nt: TGTGCCAGCAGTGAAATCGGGACTAGCGGGGTGGCCCAGTACTTC; cdr3_aa: CASSEIGTSGVAQYF
j_call: TRBJ2-6; v_call: TRBV19; clone_size: -; d_call: TRBD1; cdr3_nt: TGTGCCAGTAGTATACCGGGACAGGGTATGACCTCTGGGGCCAACGTCCTGACTTTC; cdr3_aa: CASSIPGQGMTSGANVLTF
j_call: TRBJ2-1; v_call: TRBV20-1; clone_size: -; d_call: TRBD2; cdr3_nt: TGCAGTGCTAGTGGGCTAGCGGGAGGGGCGGCACATGAGCAGTTCTTC; cdr3_aa: CSASGLAGGAAHEQFF
j_call: TRBJ2-7; v_call: TRBV5-1; clone_size: -; d_call: TRBD1; cdr3_nt: TGCGCCAGCAGCGCGCCGGGACAGGGTATGTACGAGCAGTACTTC; cdr3_aa: CASSAPGQGMYEQYF
j_call: TRBJ2-3; v_call: TRBV18; clone_size: -; d_call: TRBD1; cdr3_nt: TGTGCCAGCTCACCAGGAGGCGGACAGGGGGCCACAGATACGCAGTATTTT; cdr3_aa: CASSPGGGQGATDTQYF
j_call: TRBJ2-3; v_call: TRBV18; clone_size: -; d_call: TRBD2; cdr3_nt: TGTGCCAGCTCCCCCAAGGGACTAGCGGGAGGTACAGATACGCAGTATTTT; cdr3_aa: CASSPKGLAGGTDTQYF
j_call: TRBJ2-5; v_call: TRBV3-1/TRBV3-2; clone_size: -; d_call: -; cdr3_nt: TGTGCCAGCAGCCAAGACAGGGAACAAGAGACCCAGTACTTC; cdr3_aa: CASSQDREQETQYF
j_call: TRBJ2-6; v_call: TRBV4-1; clone_size: -; d_call: -; cdr3_nt: TGCGCCAGCAGCCAAGGATGGCTCAGGGGCCGCAGGGCCAACGTCCTGACTTTC; cdr3_aa: CASSQGWLRGRRANVLTF
j_call: TRBJ2-3; v_call: TRBV18; clone_size: -; d_call: TRBD2; cdr3_nt: TGTGCCAGCTCACAATTAGCGGGGAGCACAGATACGCAGTATTTT; cdr3_aa: CASSQLAGSTDTQYF
j_call: TRBJ2-5; v_call: TRBV29-1; clone_size: -; d_call: -; cdr3_nt: TGCAGCGTTGATGAGGCAGGGGTGAGAGAGACCCAGTACTTC; cdr3_aa: CSVDEAGVRETQYF
j_call: TRBJ1-2; v_call: TRBV7-2; clone_size: -; d_call: -; cdr3_nt: TGTGCCAGCAGCTTGGGAGGGGCTTCCTATGGCTACACCTTC; cdr3_aa: CASSLGGASYGYTF
j_call: TRBJ2-2; v_call: TRBV7-2; clone_size: -; d_call: TRBD2; cdr3_nt: TGTGCCAGCAGCCACCGGCAGCGGGGGTACACCGGGGAGCTGTTTTTT; cdr3_aa: CASSHRQRGYTGELFF
j_call: TRBJ2-1; v_call: TRBV7-2; clone_size: -; d_call: -; cdr3_nt: TGTGCCAGCAGCCTCGTAAAAGGGGCAGGTGAGCAGTTCTTC; cdr3_aa: CASSLVKGAGEQFF
j_call: TRBJ2-1; v_call: TRBV11-2; clone_size: few; d_call: -; cdr3_nt: TGTGCCAGCAGCGGGGGGGCAGGGAATGAGCAGTTCTTC; cdr3_aa: CASSGGAGNEQFF
j_call: TRBJ1-1; v_call: TRBV2; clone_size: -; d_call: -; cdr3_nt: TGTGCCAGCGGGGTTCTACAGGGCGAAGCTTTCTTT; cdr3_aa: CASGVLQGEAFF
j_call: TRBJ1-6; v_call: TRBV27; clone_size: -; d_call: TRBD1; cdr3_nt: TGTGCCAGCAGTCTGGGACAGACCCCTCTCGCAAGCCCACCCCTCCACTTT; cdr3_aa: CASSLGQTPLASPPLHF